A selection of T cell receptor beta chains follows, all from one sample in a study of shared clonotypes between healthy human individuals. The table came from immunoSEQ multiplex PCR; TCRdb's copy has only in-frame clones and leaves some out. The table shows 2 million to 2.5 million clones, with around 95% occurring only once. The specimen sequenced was naive CD4+ T cells sorted from blood. These receptors came from a man between 18 and 29 years old in good health. The CDR3 runs from the conserved cysteine through the conserved F or W. The D gene is left open where the match is weak. The listing skips clone size in some rows; elsewhere it reads once, few, many or a size class.

>once|TRBV4-1|14|-|TRBJ1-5
TGCGCCAGCAGCCAGGACAACAGCAATCAGCCCCAGCATTTT
CASSQDNSNQPQHF
>once|TRBV5-6|15|TRBD1|TRBJ2-5
TGTGCCAGCAGCCAAGGGGGCGGTCTGTGGGAGACCCAGTACTTC
CASSQGGGLWETQYF
>once|TRBV5-1|12|-|TRBJ2-3
TGCGCCAGCAGCTTTTCCAGGGATACGCAGTATTTT
CASSFSRDTQYF
>-|TRBV7-8|15|TRBD1|TRBJ1-2
TGTGCCAGCAGCACAAGGACAGGGTCGAACTATGGCTACACCTTC
CASSTRTGSNYGYTF
>-|TRBV6-5|13|-|TRBJ1-5
TGTGCCAGCAGTTACTTGAGGGATCAGCCCCAGCATTTT
CASSYLRDQPQHF
>-|TRBV2|14|-|TRBJ2-2
TGTGCCAGCAGTGTGGCAGGGGACACCGGGGAGCTGTTTTTT
CASSVAGDTGELFF
>-|TRBV10-3|16|TRBD1|TRBJ2-7
TGTGCCATCAGTGAGGCAAAGACAGGGGGCCGCTACGAGCAGTACTTC
CAISEAKTGGRYEQYF
>-|TRBV5-1|15|TRBD1|TRBJ1-1
TGCGCCAGCAGCTCTGAAGGGGGCTCGGTCACTGAAGCTTTCTTT
CASSSEGGSVTEAFF
>-|TRBV19|13|TRBD1|TRBJ2-5
TGTGCCAGTACCGGACAGGGGAAAGAGACCCAGTACTTC
CASTGQGKETQYF
>-|TRBV5-1|15|-|TRBJ2-7
TGCGCCAGCAGCCCGGAGGCAGGGCGGTCCTACGAGCAGTACTTC
CASSPEAGRSYEQYF
>-|TRBV19|14|-|TRBJ2-1
TGTGCCAGTAGTATCCGGGAGTGGTACAATGAGCAGTTCTTC
CASSIREWYNEQFF
>-|TRBV5-1|12|-|TRBJ1-4
TGCGCCAGCATCCCATGTAGGGAAAAACTGTTTTTT
CASIPCREKLFF